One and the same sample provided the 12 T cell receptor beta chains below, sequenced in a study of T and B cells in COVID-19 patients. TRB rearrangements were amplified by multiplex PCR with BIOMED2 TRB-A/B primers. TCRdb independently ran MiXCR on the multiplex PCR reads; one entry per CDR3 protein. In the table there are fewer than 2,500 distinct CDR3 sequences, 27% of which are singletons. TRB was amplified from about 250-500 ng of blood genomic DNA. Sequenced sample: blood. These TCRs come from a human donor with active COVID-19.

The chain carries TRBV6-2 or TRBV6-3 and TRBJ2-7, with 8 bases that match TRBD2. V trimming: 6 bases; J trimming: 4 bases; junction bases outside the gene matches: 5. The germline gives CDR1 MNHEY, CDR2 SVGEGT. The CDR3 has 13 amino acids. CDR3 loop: CASRNGGAYEQYF. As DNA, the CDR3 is TGTGCCAGCAGAAACGGGGGGGCGTACGAGCAGTACTTC.

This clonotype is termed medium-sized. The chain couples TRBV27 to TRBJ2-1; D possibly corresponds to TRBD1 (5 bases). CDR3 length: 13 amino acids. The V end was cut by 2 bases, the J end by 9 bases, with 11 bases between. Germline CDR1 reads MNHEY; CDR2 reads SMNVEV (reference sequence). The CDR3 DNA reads TGTGCCAGCAGTTTACGGTCAGGGTTTGAGCAGTTCTTC. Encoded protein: CASSLRSGFEQFF.

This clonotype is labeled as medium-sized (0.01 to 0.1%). The CDR3 region has the DNA TGTGCCAGCAGCTATGGACAAATGGGATCACCCCTCCACTTT. Its translation is CASSYGQMGSPLHF. The chain has TRBV5-6 and TRBJ1-6, with a possible D match to TRBD1 (5 bases). The CDR3 has 14 residues. Germline-derived CDR1 and CDR2 are SGHDT and YYEEEE. Trimming pared 3 bases from V and 10 bases from J, leaving 14 bases between.

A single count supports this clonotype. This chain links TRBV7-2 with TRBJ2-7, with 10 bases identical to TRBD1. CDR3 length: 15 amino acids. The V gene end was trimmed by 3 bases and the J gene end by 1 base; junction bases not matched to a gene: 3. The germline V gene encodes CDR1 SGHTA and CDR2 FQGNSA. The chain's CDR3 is CASSFPGQGSYEQYF. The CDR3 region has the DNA TGTGCCAGCAGCTTCCCGGGACAGGGGTCCTACGAGCAGTACTTC. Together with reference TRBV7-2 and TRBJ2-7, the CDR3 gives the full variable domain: GAGVSQSPSNKVTEKGKDVELRCDPISGHTALYWYRQSLGQGLEFLIYFQGNSAPDKSGLPSDRFSAERTGGSVSTLTIQRTQQEDSAVYLCASSFPGQGSYEQYFGPGTRLTVT.

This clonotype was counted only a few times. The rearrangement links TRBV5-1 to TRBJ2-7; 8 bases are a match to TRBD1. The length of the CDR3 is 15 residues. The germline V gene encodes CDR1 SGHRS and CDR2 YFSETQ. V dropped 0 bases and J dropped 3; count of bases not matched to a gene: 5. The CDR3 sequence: CASSLVTGVGYEQYF. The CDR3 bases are TGCGCCAGCAGCTTGGTGACAGGGGTGGGCTACGAGCAGTACTTC.

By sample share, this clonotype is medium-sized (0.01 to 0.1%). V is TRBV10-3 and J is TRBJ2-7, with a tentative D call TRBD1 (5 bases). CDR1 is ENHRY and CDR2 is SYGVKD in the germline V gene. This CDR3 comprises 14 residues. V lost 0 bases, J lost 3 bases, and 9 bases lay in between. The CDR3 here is CAISESLGHYEQYF. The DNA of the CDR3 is TGTGCCATCAGTGAGTCGTTGGGGCACTACGAGCAGTACTTC.

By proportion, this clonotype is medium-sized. The CDR3 DNA follows: TGTGCCAGTAGTATACAGGGGGTAAACCAGCCCCAGCATTTT. Translation gives CASSIQGVNQPQHF. The chain has TRBV19 and TRBJ1-5; 7 nucleotides line up with TRBD1. The CDR3 covers 14 residues. The junction had 5 bases not matched to a gene; V was cut back by 2 bases and J by 7 bases. Germline V CDR1 and CDR2: LNHDA, SQIVND (reference sequence). The full variable domain, rest sourced from reference TRBV19 and TRBJ1-5, is DGGITQSPKYLFRKEGQNVTLSCEQNLNHDAMYWYRQDPGQGLRLIYYSQIVNDFQKGDIAEGYSVSREKKESFPLTVTSAQKNPTAFYLCASSIQGVNQPQHFGDGTRLSIL.

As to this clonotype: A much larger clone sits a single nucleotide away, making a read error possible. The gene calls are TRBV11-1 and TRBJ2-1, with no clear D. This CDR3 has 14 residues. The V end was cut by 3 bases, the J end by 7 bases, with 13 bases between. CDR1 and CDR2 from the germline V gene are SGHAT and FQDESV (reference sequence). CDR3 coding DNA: TGTGCCAGCAGCTTGACCCTATCGAGGAATGAGCAGTTCTTC. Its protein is CASSLTLSRNEQFF.

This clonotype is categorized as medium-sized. In nucleotides, the CDR3 is TGTGCCAGCAGCAGGGACAGGACACACACCGGGGAGCTGTTTTTT. Residues: CASSRDRTHTGELFF. The J gene is TRBJ2-2, the V gene TRBV27, with TRBD1 matching 8 bases. With 6 bases clipped from V and 3 bases from J, the junction kept 6 bases outside the gene matches. From germline, CDR1 is MNHEY and CDR2 SMNVEV (reference sequence). This CDR3 region has 15 residues.

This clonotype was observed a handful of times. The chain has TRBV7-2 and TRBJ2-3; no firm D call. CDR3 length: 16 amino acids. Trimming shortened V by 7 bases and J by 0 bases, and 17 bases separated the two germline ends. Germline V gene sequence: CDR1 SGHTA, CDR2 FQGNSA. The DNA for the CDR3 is TGTGCCAGCACCCCCGAATGGGCGACTAGCACAGATACGCAGTATTTT. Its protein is CASTPEWATSTDTQYF.

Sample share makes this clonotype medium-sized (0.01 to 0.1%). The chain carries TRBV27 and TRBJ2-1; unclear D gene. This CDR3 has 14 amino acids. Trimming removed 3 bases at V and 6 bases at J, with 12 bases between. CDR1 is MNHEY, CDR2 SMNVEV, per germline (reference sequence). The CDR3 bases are TGTGCCAGCAGTTTGAACCCCCTAGGCAATGAGCAGTTCTTC. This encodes CASSLNPLGNEQFF.

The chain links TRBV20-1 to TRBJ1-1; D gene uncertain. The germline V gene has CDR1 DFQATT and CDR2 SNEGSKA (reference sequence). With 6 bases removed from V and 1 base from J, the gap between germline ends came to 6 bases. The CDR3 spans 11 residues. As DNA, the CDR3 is TGCAGTGCGAGGCAGAACACTGAAGCTTTCTTT. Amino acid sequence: CSARQNTEAFF.